This entry lists 26 T cell receptor beta chains sequenced from one sample in a study of cytotoxic CD8 clonotypes in ibrutinib-treated CLL. Using immunoSEQ multiplex PCR, the repertoire was profiled, and TCRdb retains in-frame clones only, with some absent. The sample records about 300,000 clones, around 69% being singletons. The sample in question was PBMCs, obtained at disease progression, from a patient treated with ibrutinib. All receptors derive from a human donor with chronic lymphocytic leukemia.

The chain couples TRBV11-2 to TRBJ2-3, with a tentative D call TRBD2 (6 bases). CDR1 and CDR2 (germline): SGHAT, FQNNGV. The CDR3 totals 15 residues. V lost 1 base, J lost 6 bases, and 14 bases lay in between. The CDR3 protein is CASSLGVGGVDTQYF. Here the CDR3 DNA reads TGTGCCAGCAGCTTAGGGGTGGGAGGCGTGGATACGCAGTATTTT.

The V call is TRBV29-1, the J call TRBJ2-5; no reliable D call. Germline V gives CDR1 SQVTM, CDR2 ANQGSEA. Trimming took off 0 bases at V and 2 bases at J, with 7 bases between the two ends. CDR3 length: 13 amino acids. The CDR3 region has the DNA TGCAGCGTTGAAGAACCGGCACAAGAGACCCAGTACTTC. The encoded protein is CSVEEPAQETQYF.

The chain carries TRBV28 and TRBJ2-1, with 10 bases identical to TRBD2. Per the germline V gene, CDR1 is MDHEN and CDR2 is SYDVKM. This CDR3 spans 16 amino acids. Trimming cost V 3 bases and J 7 bases; bases outside gene matches: 9. Here the CDR3 reads CASSFEREGPRNEQFF. In nucleotides, the CDR3 is TGTGCCAGCAGTTTTGAGCGGGAGGGCCCTCGAAATGAGCAGTTCTTC.

The genes are TRBV7-2 and TRBJ1-2; D is ambiguous. Germline values: CDR1 SGHTA, CDR2 FQGNSA. Trimming pared 3 bases from V and 4 bases from J, leaving 9 bases between. The CDR3 is 13 residues long. The CDR3, as DNA: TGTGCCAGCAGCTTGGAAACGGGCTATGGCTACACCTTC. As protein: CASSLETGYGYTF.

V is TRBV29-1 and J is TRBJ1-2; D may be TRBD1 (5 bases). V lost 6 bases, J lost 8 bases, and 22 bases lay in between. Germline V gives CDR1 SQVTM, CDR2 ANQGSEA. This CDR3 has 14 residues. CDR3 protein: CSVGLGGAAAGYTF. In nucleotides, the CDR3 is TGCAGCGTAGGCCTGGGGGGAGCGGCGGCGGGCTACACCTTC.

The chain employs TRBV19 and TRBJ2-2; D not resolved. Germline CDR1 is LNHDA and CDR2 is SQIVND (reference sequence). This CDR3 is built from 14 residues. V was shortened by 8 bases and J by 0 bases, with 10 bases between the two germline ends. CDR3 protein: CASVPGANTGELFF. The DNA for the CDR3 is TGTGCCAGTGTGCCGGGCGCGAACACCGGGGAGCTGTTTTTT.

The rearrangement uses TRBV9 and TRBJ2-3; D uncertain. Germline V CDR1 and CDR2: SGDLS, YYNGEE. CDR3 length: 15 residues. Trimming removed 0 bases from V and 0 bases from J, with 8 bases in between. The CDR3 is CASSVVGKSTDTQYF. The DNA of the CDR3 is TGTGCCAGCAGCGTAGTGGGCAAGAGCACAGATACGCAGTATTTT.

CDR3 nucleotides: TGTGCCAGCAGCCAATCGCCCACACAGAGAAGCACAGATACGCAGTATTTT. Its protein product is CASSQSPTQRSTDTQYF. The chain joins TRBV16 to TRBJ2-3, with D hard to call. V was clipped by 0 bases and J by 0 bases, with 13 bases between them. Germline V gene data show CDR1 as KGHSY and CDR2 as FQNENV. CDR3 length: 17 amino acids.

CDR3 DNA: TGTGCCAGCAGCTTTGGCGGCCGCACAACTAATGAAAAACTGTTTTTT. It translates to CASSFGGRTTNEKLFF. The genes are TRBV5-4 and TRBJ1-4; the D is unclear. The germline gives CDR1 SGHNT, CDR2 YYREEE (reference sequence). Between the trimmed V and J ends, which lost 2 bases and 0 bases, there was a span of 11 bases. There are 16 residues in the CDR3.

The rearrangement joins TRBV5-1 to TRBJ1-3, with unresolved D. CDR3 length: 16 residues. Germline V lookup: CDR1 SGHRS, CDR2 YFSETQ. With 4 bases removed from V and 0 bases from J, the gap between germline ends came to 14 bases. The CDR3 sequence is CASSALPDGSGNTIYF. The CDR3 coding sequence is TGCGCCAGCAGCGCATTACCGGACGGCTCTGGAAACACCATATATTTT.

The chain recombines TRBV6-1 with TRBJ2-3, with 7 bases fitting TRBD2. This CDR3 has 15 residues. J was trimmed by 2 bases and V by 10 bases; bases with no gene match: 12. Per the germline V gene, CDR1 is MNHNS and CDR2 is SASEGT. CDR3 bases: TGTGCCATCAATTTTGGCGGGACTACCACAGATACGCAGTATTTT. It yields the protein CAINFGGTTTDTQYF.

The V and J genes are TRBV11-2 and TRBJ1-1; perhaps TRBD1 as D (5 bases). The germline V gene has CDR1 SGHAT and CDR2 FQNNGV. Trimming stripped 9 bases from V and 0 bases from J, with 11 bases between. There are 13 residues in the CDR3. DNA of the CDR3: TGTGCCAGTTCTTCAGGGATGAACACTGAAGCTTTCTTT. Protein: CASSSGMNTEAFF.

The gene calls are TRBV13 and TRBJ2-7; 10 bases map to TRBD2. Per germline, CDR1 PRHDT and CDR2 FYEKMQ (reference sequence). CDR3 size: 13 residues. DNA for the CDR3: TGTGTCACGCGAGCGGGAGGGCATAACGAGCAGTACTTC. Its translation is CVTRAGGHNEQYF.

This chain uses TRBV19 with TRBJ2-1; 10 bases are a match to TRBD2. The CDR3 consists of 15 residues. V was pared by 6 bases and J by 4 bases, with 6 bases of the junction left unmatched. Germline V CDR1 and CDR2: LNHDA, SQIVND (reference sequence). CDR3 DNA: TGTGCCAGTAGCCCAGGGACTAGCGCTTACAATGAGCAGTTCTTC. Amino acid sequence: CASSPGTSAYNEQFF.

J is TRBJ2-1 and V is TRBV10-3; D gene unclear. The CDR3 extends over 15 amino acids. Germline-derived CDR1 and CDR2 are ENHRY and SYGVKD. The ends were cut back, 0 bases at V and 5 bases at J, with 11 bases in the middle. Written as DNA, the CDR3 is TGTGCCATCAGTGAGTCGGGCCTAAGTGACAATGAGCAGTTCTTC. It is translated as CAISESGLSDNEQFF.

The chain joins TRBV6-1 to TRBJ2-7, with D possibly being TRBD1 (5 bases). Germline V gene data show CDR1 as MNHNS and CDR2 as SASEGT. This CDR3 is built from 14 residues. The V end was cut by 8 bases, the J end by 1 base, with 15 bases between. The DNA for the CDR3 is TGTGCCAGCGGGGCAGGTATGGTTTCCTACGAGCAGTACTTC. Translating it yields CASGAGMVSYEQYF.

The chain has TRBV9 and TRBJ1-1; D perhaps matches TRBD1 (6 bases). V lost 3 bases and J 3 bases, leaving 9 bases between the germline ends. The CDR3 is 13 residues long. Looked up from germline, CDR1 is SGDLS and CDR2 is YYNGEE. CDR3 residues: CASSAYRDTEAFF. In nucleotides, the CDR3 is TGTGCCAGCAGCGCTTACAGGGACACTGAAGCTTTCTTT.

The gene calls are TRBV15 and TRBJ2-7; tentatively, D is TRBD1 (5 bases). Germline V CDR1 and CDR2: LNHNV, YYDKDF (reference sequence). Deletions cut 1 base from V and 6 bases from J, with 13 bases between. This CDR3 has 14 residues. CDR3 loop: CATSRARELPEQYF. The CDR3, as DNA: TGTGCCACCAGCAGAGCCAGGGAACTTCCCGAGCAGTACTTC.

This sequence joins TRBV11-2 and TRBJ1-4; D ambiguous. CDR3 length: 14 residues. Germline assignment: CDR1 SGHAT and CDR2 FQNNGV. V was shortened by 3 bases and J by 4 bases, with 9 bases between the two germline ends. The CDR3 region has the DNA TGTGCCAGCAGCTTCAAACAGTATAATGAAAAACTGTTTTTT. This sequence encodes CASSFKQYNEKLFF.

This clone was picked up one time. The CDR3 region is CATSRVRQGGGNQPQHF. The DNA for the CDR3 is TGTGCCACCAGCAGAGTCAGACAGGGAGGGGGCAATCAGCCCCAGCATTTT. The gene calls are TRBV15 and TRBJ1-5, with 7 bases lining up with TRBD1. Trimming cost V 1 base and J 2 bases; bases outside gene matches: 8. CDR1 and CDR2 from the germline V gene are LNHNV and YYDKDF (reference sequence). This CDR3 spans 17 amino acids.

The chain has TRBV9 and TRBJ2-7, with 9 bases matching TRBD1. This CDR3 has 15 residues. V trimming: 4 bases; J trimming: 0 bases; junction bases outside the gene matches: 5. Germline values: CDR1 SGDLS, CDR2 YYNGEE. The CDR3 DNA reads TGTGCCAGCAGCCCCGGACAGGGGCTCTCCTACGAGCAGTACTTC. It codes for CASSPGQGLSYEQYF.

This clone was detected only once. The gene calls are TRBV19 and TRBJ2-3; a weak D match, TRBD1 (5 bases). This CDR3 comprises 14 residues. V was cut by 5 bases and J by 0 bases, with 9 bases left in between. The V gene's germline CDR1 is LNHDA and CDR2 SQIVND (reference sequence). The DNA for the CDR3 is TGTGCCAGTAGTTCGGACACTAGCACAGATACGCAGTATTTT. Translated, it gives CASSSDTSTDTQYF.

The J gene is TRBJ1-3, the V gene TRBV4-2, with D tentatively TRBD1 (6 bases). V gave up 0 bases and J gave up 8 bases, with 8 bases separating them. This CDR3 is 13 amino acids long. Germline V gene data show CDR1 as LGHNA and CDR2 as YNFKEQ. The CDR3: CASSQEPGDTIYF. The CDR3 DNA reads as TGTGCCAGCAGCCAAGAGCCAGGGGACACCATATATTTT.

V and J are TRBV9 and TRBJ2-3, with 9 bases identical to TRBD2. V was pared by 3 bases and J by 2 bases, with 7 bases of the junction left unmatched. This CDR3 is 16 amino acids long. Germline CDR1 is SGDLS and CDR2 is YYNGEE. The CDR3 DNA reads TGTGCCAGCAGCGGGGGACTAGCAGCTACCACAGATACGCAGTATTTT. This gives the protein CASSGGLAATTDTQYF.

The V gene is TRBV7-9, the J gene TRBJ2-2; D unclear. V was cut by 0 bases and J by 7 bases, with 0 bases left in between. This CDR3 comprises 11 residues. The germline V gene encodes CDR1 SEHNR and CDR2 FQNEAQ (reference sequence). CDR3 residues: CASSLAGELFF. The CDR3, as DNA: TGTGCCAGCAGCTTAGCCGGGGAGCTGTTTTTT. Combining the CDR3 with reference TRBV7-9 and TRBJ2-2 gives the whole variable domain DTGVSQNPRHKITKRGQNVTFRCDPISEHNRLYWYRQTLGQGPEFLTYFQNEAQLEKSRLLSDRFSAERPKGSFSTLEIQRTEQGDSAMYLCASSLAGELFFGEGSRLTVL.

The chain recombines TRBV6-6 with TRBJ2-7; D ambiguous. The CDR3 is made up of 15 amino acids. The germline V and J ends were trimmed by 0 bases and 3 bases, with 12 bases remaining between them. Germline assignment: CDR1 MNHNY and CDR2 SVGAGI (reference sequence). CDR3 in DNA: TGTGCCAGCAGTTACTCCGGGCGGCGTCACTACGAGCAGTACTTC. It specifies CASSYSGRRHYEQYF.